This T cell receptor (beta chain) was obtained from a study of HIV-infected children after antiretroviral therapy interruption. Findings of the study overall: After treatment interruption started, naive CD4+ CDR3 overlap across time points dropped.

Stated treatment: PENTA 11 planned treatment interruption arm or continuous ART arm. A single count supports this clonotype. Its antigen is unidentified. A 3' RACE protocol on RNA, with unique molecular identifiers, produced the TCR library. TCRdb redid the calling of the 3' RACE reads with MiXCR, one entry per CDR3 protein. This table has about 86,000 distinct CDR3 sequences, 6.9% appearing once. Specimen: CD45RA+ CD4+ T cells from PBMCs, pooled from several time points, collected from a donor given antiretroviral therapy, either interrupted or continuous. Subset noted: naive CD4+ CD45RA+ CD45RO- T cells. The source is a pool of human donors with HIV.

The CDR3 sequence: CASSEGSRLARNIQYF. In DNA, the CDR3 is TGTGCCAGCAGCGAGGGATCCAGACTAGCTAGGAACATTCAGTACTTC. This chain uses TRBV9 with TRBJ2-4; 7 bases fit TRBD2. In germline, CDR1 is SGDLS, CDR2 YYNGEE. There are 16 residues in the CDR3. Trimming cost V 3 bases and J 7 bases; bases outside gene matches: 13.